This TCR beta chain came from a study of Ad26.COV2.S vaccination and SARS-CoV-2 variants. The CDR3 covers 17 residues. V lost 1 base and J 1 base, leaving 17 bases between the germline ends. CDR1 is SGDLS and CDR2 is YYNGEE in the germline V gene. Treatment given: roughly 20 received Ad26.COV2.S at low or high dose, single or two shots; roughly five received placebo; per-sample allocation not given. Sampling was performed 63 days after the first vaccine or placebo injection. A Boston donor was an adult aged 18-55 years. Sequencing used immunoSEQ multiplex PCR; TCRdb keeps in-frame clones, though not all of them. The table records over 450,000 clones, 80% to 90% of them present only once. Study-wide results and caveats: Possibly, TCR breadth and depth analyses underestimated total T cell responses.

About this clone itself: Its antigen is not known.

The TCR sequence derives from a person between 18 and 65 years old who received the Ad26.COV2.S COVID-19 vaccine or a placebo. The rearrangement links TRBV9 to TRBJ1-1, with D maybe TRBD1 (6 bases). The source was peripheral blood, collected in a trial of Ad26.COV2.S vaccine versus placebo. The CDR3 loop reads CASSVPLIQGSNTEAFF. The CDR3, as DNA: TGTGCCAGCAGCGTACCCTTGATACAGGGATCGAACACTGAAGCTTTCTTT.